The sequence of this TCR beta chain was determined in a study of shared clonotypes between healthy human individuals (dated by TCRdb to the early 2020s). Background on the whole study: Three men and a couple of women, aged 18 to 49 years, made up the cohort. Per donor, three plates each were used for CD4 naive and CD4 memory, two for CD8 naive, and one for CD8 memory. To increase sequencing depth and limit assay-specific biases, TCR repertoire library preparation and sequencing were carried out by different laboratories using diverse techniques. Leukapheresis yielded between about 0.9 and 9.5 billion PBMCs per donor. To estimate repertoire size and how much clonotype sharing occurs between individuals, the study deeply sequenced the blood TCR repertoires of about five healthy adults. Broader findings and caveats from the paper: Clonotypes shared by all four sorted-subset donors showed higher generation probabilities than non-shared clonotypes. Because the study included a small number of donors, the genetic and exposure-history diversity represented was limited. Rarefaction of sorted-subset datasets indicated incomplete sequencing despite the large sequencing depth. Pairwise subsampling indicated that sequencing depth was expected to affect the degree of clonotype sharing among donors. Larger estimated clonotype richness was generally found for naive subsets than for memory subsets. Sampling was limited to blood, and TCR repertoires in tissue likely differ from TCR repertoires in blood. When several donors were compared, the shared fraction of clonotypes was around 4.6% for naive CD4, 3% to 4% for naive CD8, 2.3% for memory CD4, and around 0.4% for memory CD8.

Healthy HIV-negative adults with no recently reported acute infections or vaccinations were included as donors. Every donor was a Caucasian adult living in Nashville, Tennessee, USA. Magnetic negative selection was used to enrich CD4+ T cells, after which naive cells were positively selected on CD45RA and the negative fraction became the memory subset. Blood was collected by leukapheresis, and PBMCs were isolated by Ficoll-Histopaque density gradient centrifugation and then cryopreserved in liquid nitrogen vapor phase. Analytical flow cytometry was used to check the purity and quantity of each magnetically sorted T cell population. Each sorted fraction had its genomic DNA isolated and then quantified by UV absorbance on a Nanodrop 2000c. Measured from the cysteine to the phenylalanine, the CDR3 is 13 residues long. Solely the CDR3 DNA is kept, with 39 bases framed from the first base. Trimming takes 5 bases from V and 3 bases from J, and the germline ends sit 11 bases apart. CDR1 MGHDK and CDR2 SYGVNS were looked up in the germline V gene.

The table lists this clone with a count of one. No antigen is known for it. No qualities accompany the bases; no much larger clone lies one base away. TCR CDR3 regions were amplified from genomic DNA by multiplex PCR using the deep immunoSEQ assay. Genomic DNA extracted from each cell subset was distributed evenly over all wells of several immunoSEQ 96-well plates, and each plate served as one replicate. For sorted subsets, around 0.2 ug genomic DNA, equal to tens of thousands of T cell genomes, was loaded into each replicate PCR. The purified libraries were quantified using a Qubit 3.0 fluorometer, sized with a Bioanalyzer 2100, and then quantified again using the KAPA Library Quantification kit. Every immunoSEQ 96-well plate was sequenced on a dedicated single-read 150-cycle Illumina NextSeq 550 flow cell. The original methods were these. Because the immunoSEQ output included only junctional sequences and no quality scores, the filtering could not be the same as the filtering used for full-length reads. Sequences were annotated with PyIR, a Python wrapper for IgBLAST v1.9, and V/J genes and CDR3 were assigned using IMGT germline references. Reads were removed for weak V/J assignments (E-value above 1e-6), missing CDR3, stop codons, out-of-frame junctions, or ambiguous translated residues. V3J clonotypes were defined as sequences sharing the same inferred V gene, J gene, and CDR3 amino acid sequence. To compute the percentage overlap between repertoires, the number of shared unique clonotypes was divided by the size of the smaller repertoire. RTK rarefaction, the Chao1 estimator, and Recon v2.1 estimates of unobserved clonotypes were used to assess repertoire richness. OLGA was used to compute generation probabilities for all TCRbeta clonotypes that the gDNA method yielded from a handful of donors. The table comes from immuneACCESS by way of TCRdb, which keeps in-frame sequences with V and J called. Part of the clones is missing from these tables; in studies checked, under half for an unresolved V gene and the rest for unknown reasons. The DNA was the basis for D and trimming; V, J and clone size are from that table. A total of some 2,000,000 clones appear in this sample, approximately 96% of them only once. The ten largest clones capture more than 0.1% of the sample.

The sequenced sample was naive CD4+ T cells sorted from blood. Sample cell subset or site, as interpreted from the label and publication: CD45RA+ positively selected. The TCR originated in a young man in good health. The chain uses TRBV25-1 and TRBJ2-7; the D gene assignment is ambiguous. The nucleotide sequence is TGTGCCAGCAGTATTGGCGGAGACTACGAGCAGTACTTC. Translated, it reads CASSIGGDYEQYF.